This entry is about one T cell receptor beta chain. This record belongs to a study of blood T cell repertoires in COVID-19. Whole-study context: PBMCs, B-cell-depleted T cells, or T cells were the source of the cDNA or gDNA that made up the material.

The germline gives CDR1 SEHNR, CDR2 FQNEAQ (reference sequence). This CDR3 spans 16 amino acids. Germline trimming cut 5 bases from V and 0 bases from J; bases unmatched to any gene: 3. As originally analysed: Reference gene primers were amplified, and this amplification served to estimate nucleated cell counts. Data came from immunoSEQ multiplex PCR; TCRdb stores just in-frame clones and leaves some out. That table is the source of V, J and clone size, and D and trimming were worked out from the DNA. The sample lists over 50,000 clones, approximately 90% occurring once. Sequencing input: peripheral blood. The chain employs TRBV7-9 and TRBJ2-5, with 13 bases that match TRBD2. This receptor was taken from a man older than 75 with acute or convalescent COVID-19. CDR3 region: CASSQTSGGYQETQYF. DNA of the CDR3: TGTGCCAGCAGCCAGACTAGCGGGGGGTACCAAGAGACCCAGTACTTC.